This T cell receptor (beta chain) was obtained from a study of T cells in Graves' hyperthyroidism and ophthalmopathy. This clonotype occurred many times. Its antigen is not known. It was RNA transcripts that yielded the amplified TCR beta CDR3 regions. The TCR CDR3 was amplified in a first-round RT-PCR using the HTBI primer set. TCRdb fed the multiplex PCR reads into MiXCR, producing one record per CDR3 protein. The data contain about 400,000 distinct CDR3 sequences, about 14% of them seen just once; the ten biggest clones take up about 13%. Study conclusions and caveats: Blood held most thyroid clonotypes expanded above 0.001 frequency.

The source is a man aged 18 to 30 with Graves' ophthalmopathy. Sequencing used blood.

The DNA of the CDR3 is TGTGCCAGCAGGGACACAGCCTACGAGCAGTACTTC. Its protein product is CASRDTAYEQYF. This rearrangement joins TRBV11-3 to TRBJ2-7; a weak D match, TRBD1 (5 bases). V was shortened by 6 bases and J by 2 bases, with 8 bases between the two germline ends. The V gene's germline CDR1 is SGHNT and CDR2 YENEEA. The CDR3 is 12 residues long.